These 31 T cell receptor beta chains were all obtained from the same sample, sequenced in a study of early T cells in non-severe SARS-CoV-2 infection. Each CDR3 protein gets one entry after TCRdb re-called the 5' RACE reads with MiXCR. The sample contains 70,000 to 95,000 distinct CDR3 sequences, less than 20% of which appear only once. The source material was whole blood. These receptors originate from an adult who was a healthcare worker with PCR-confirmed SARS-CoV-2 infection or an uninfected control (not recorded which).

This clonotype was observed many times. The chain combines TRBV27 with TRBJ2-5, with D unresolved. Trimming left V 2 bases short and J 4 bases short, with 8 bases between. The CDR3 is 13 residues long. The V gene's germline CDR1 is MNHEY and CDR2 SMNVEV (reference sequence). The CDR3 DNA sequence: TGTGCCAGCAGTTTAGGGGTGGGAGAGACCCAGTACTTC. Its translation is CASSLGVGETQYF.

As concerns this clonotype: Lacking the conserved final phenylalanine or tryptophan, this CDR3 likely reflects a read error. The limits of the CDR3 on the DNA are not certain, so only TCRdb's listed CDR3 is given. The rearrangement joins TRBV10-3 to TRBJ1-1. Germline-derived CDR1 and CDR2 are ENHRY and SYGVKD. The CDR3 is 9 residues long, counting both termini. The CDR3 region is CAISDSASG.

This clonotype has a count of ten or more. The chain employs TRBV12-3 or TRBV12-4 and TRBJ1-4; 10 bases align to TRBD1. V lost 3 bases to trimming and J lost 6 bases; unmatched junction nucleotides: 1. The CDR3 loop spans 14 amino acids. The CDR3: CASSLTGGHEKLFF. The DNA for the CDR3 is TGTGCCAGCAGTTTGACAGGGGGCCATGAAAAACTGTTTTTT.

This clonotype has more than one count but fewer than ten. The rearrangement uses TRBV27 and TRBJ2-7, with TRBD1 matching 8 bases. The length of the CDR3 is 14 residues. Per the germline V gene, CDR1 is MNHEY and CDR2 is SMNVEV (reference sequence). V lost 3 bases and J lost 5; bases outside the gene matches: 6. The CDR3: CASSFRQGANEQYF. The CDR3 DNA reads as TGTGCCAGCAGTTTTCGGCAGGGGGCCAACGAGCAGTACTTC.

This clonotype was detected a few times. This chain connects TRBV25-1 to TRBJ2-1; the match to TRBD2 covers 9 bases. Trimming cost V 2 bases and J 4 bases; bases outside gene matches: 9. The germline V gene encodes CDR1 MGHDK and CDR2 SYGVNS. The CDR3 has 17 residues. CDR3 nucleotide sequence: TGTGCCAGCAGTGAACCTCAGCGGGGGGCCACGTACAATGAGCAGTTCTTC. Translating gives CASSEPQRGATYNEQFF.

In its sample, this clonotype was seen a few times. The chain combines TRBV6-6 with TRBJ1-1, with a tentative D call TRBD1 (5 bases). Germline V lookup: CDR1 MNHNY, CDR2 SVGAGI (reference sequence). Trimming stripped 4 bases from V and 5 bases from J, with 14 bases between. The CDR3 is 14 residues long. CDR3 sequence: CASSSFGAGTEAFF. The CDR3, as DNA: TGTGCCAGCAGTTCATTTGGGGCCGGAACTGAAGCTTTCTTT.

This clonotype appeared a few times. This chain uses TRBV12-3 or TRBV12-4 with TRBJ2-1, with D perhaps matching TRBD2 (6 bases). The CDR3 runs 14 residues. V was trimmed by 3 bases and J by 7 bases, leaving 13 bases between them. CDR3 coding DNA: TGTGCCAGCAGTTTTGGGTTCGGGGGTAATGAGCAGTTCTTC. This codes for CASSFGFGGNEQFF.

The V call is TRBV29-1, the J call TRBJ2-1; TRBD2 might be the D (6 bases). In germline, CDR1 is SQVTM, CDR2 ANQGSEA. The CDR3 consists of 10 residues. Trimming left V 8 bases short and J 7 bases short, with 9 bases between. The CDR3 spells CSWAGNEQFF. The CDR3 DNA reads TGCAGCTGGGCGGGGAATGAGCAGTTCTTC.

J is TRBJ1-1 and V is TRBV11-3; 7 bases are shared with TRBD1. Trimming took 5 bases from V and 2 from J; bases not matched to a gene: 8. This CDR3 spans 15 amino acids. From germline, CDR1 is SGHNT and CDR2 YENEEA. DNA of the CDR3: TGTGCCAGCAGCCGGCGGACAGGAGACAACACTGAAGCTTTCTTT. Amino acids: CASSRRTGDNTEAFF.

This clonotype was seen a few times. One end of the junction varies from germline; a read error may be responsible. In nucleotides, the CDR3 is TGTGCTAGCAGCTTAGCACTAACGGGAGGGTACAATGAGCAGTTCTTC. This sequence encodes CASSLALTGGYNEQFF. The chain combines TRBV7-7 with TRBJ2-1; 8 bases map to TRBD2. The V gene's germline CDR1 is SSHAT and CDR2 FNYEAQ (reference sequence). The CDR3 loop spans 16 amino acids. The variable domain in full, completed from reference TRBV7-7 and TRBJ2-1, reads GAGVSQSPRYKVTKRGQDVTLRCDPISSHATLYWYQQALGQGPEFLTYFNYEAQPDKSGLPSDRFSAERPEGSISTLTIQRTEQRDSAMYRCASSLALTGGYNEQFFGPGTRLTVL.

This clonotype was observed many times. This chain uses TRBV19 with TRBJ2-4; 10 bases map to TRBD1. The CDR3 sequence is 19 residues long. Germline lookup yields CDR1 LNHDA and CDR2 SQIVND (reference sequence). V shed 1 base and J 3 bases; nucleotides not matched to a gene: 12. DNA for the CDR3: TGTGCCAGTAGTATAGGTGGAGCTGAGACAGGGGGCTACAAAAACATTCAGTACTTC. Translation gives CASSIGGAETGGYKNIQYF.

This clonotype occurred a few times. The DNA of the CDR3 is TGTGCCAGCAGTTACTCGAAGGGAACTAGCGTGACAGATACGCAGTATTTT. Translated, it gives CASSYSKGTSVTDTQYF. The gene calls are TRBV6-5 and TRBJ2-3, with 7 bases that match TRBD2. The CDR3 runs to 17 residues. CDR1 MNHEY and CDR2 SVGAGI come from the germline V gene. The junction had 9 bases not matched to a gene; V was cut back by 0 bases and J by 3 bases.

The chain uses TRBV30 and TRBJ2-1; D gene unclear. This CDR3 is built from 15 residues. Trimming took 0 bases from V and 7 from J, leaving 16 bases between them. In germline, CDR1 is GTSNPN, CDR2 SVGIG (reference sequence). CDR3 residues: CAWSVPTTSRNEQFF. As DNA, the CDR3 is TGTGCCTGGAGTGTCCCTACGACGAGTAGGAATGAGCAGTTCTTC. The whole variable domain, filled in from reference TRBV30 and TRBJ2-1, reads SQTIHQWPATLVQPVGSPLSLECTVEGTSNPNLYWYRQAAGRGLQLLFYSVGIGQISSEVPQNLSASRPQDRQFILSSKKLLLSDSGFYLCAWSVPTTSRNEQFFGPGTRLTVL.

V usage is TRBV29-1 and J usage is TRBJ2-6, with D hard to call. Germline V gene sequence: CDR1 SQVTM, CDR2 ANQGSEA. This CDR3 is 15 amino acids long. With 4 bases removed from V and 0 bases from J, the gap between germline ends came to 10 bases. The CDR3 nucleotides read TGCAGCGTTGGGCATCCGGGCTCTGGGGCCAACGTCCTGACTTTC. It encodes CSVGHPGSGANVLTF.

The chain has TRBV25-1 and TRBJ2-7, with a possible D match to TRBD2 (6 bases). This CDR3 is built from 13 residues. Trimming shortened V by 10 bases and J by 6 bases, and 19 bases separated the two germline ends. Germline assignment: CDR1 MGHDK and CDR2 SYGVNS. CDR3 sequence (DNA): TGTGCCATTAACAAATGGGGGGATAGCGAGCAGTACTTC. It yields the protein CAINKWGDSEQYF.

This clonotype was recorded a few times. The V gene is TRBV29-1, the J gene TRBJ2-7; no definite D call. CDR1 and CDR2 (germline): SQVTM, ANQGSEA. CDR3 size: 12 residues. The ends were cut back, 3 bases at V and 1 base at J, with 7 bases in the middle. The CDR3 nucleotides are TGCAGCGTTGAGGACGGATCCTACGAGCAGTACTTC. This codes for CSVEDGSYEQYF.

This clonotype was recorded many times. The chain is built from TRBV29-1 and TRBJ2-4, with a weak D call TRBD1 (6 bases). CDR1 is SQVTM, CDR2 ANQGSEA, per germline. The CDR3 sequence is 16 residues long. V gave up 7 bases and J gave up 1 base, with 20 bases separating them. The CDR3 is CSALHRGLGAKNIQYF. As DNA, the CDR3 is TGCAGCGCCCTTCATAGGGGGTTGGGGGCCAAAAACATTCAGTACTTC.

This clonotype has just a few counts. The CDR3 coding sequence is TGCGCCAGCAGTGAGTCGATGACAGGGGCGCCCTATGGCTACACCTTC. This gives the protein CASSESMTGAPYGYTF. The chain has TRBV10-2 and TRBJ1-2; 8 bases match TRBD1. The CDR3 totals 16 residues. Germline CDR1 reads WSHSY; CDR2 reads SAAADI. The V and J ends lost 0 bases and 4 bases, in that order; junction bases with no gene match: 7.

The CDR3: CASSQDRVSGNTIYF. The CDR3 coding sequence is TGTGCCAGCAGCCAAGACAGGGTCTCTGGAAACACCATATATTTT. The chain links TRBV4-2 to TRBJ1-3, with a weak D call TRBD1 (5 bases). CDR3 length equals 15 residues. V shed 0 bases and J shed 0 bases, with 6 bases lying between them. The germline V gene has CDR1 LGHNA and CDR2 YNFKEQ.

The chain couples TRBV2 to TRBJ2-5, with D perhaps given as TRBD1 or TRBD2 (5 bases each). CDR3 length: 13 amino acids. V was trimmed by 5 bases and J by 9 bases, leaving 16 bases between them. CDR1 and CDR2 from the germline V gene are SNHLY and FYNNEI. CDR3 nucleotide sequence: TGTGCCAGCAGTTCTACCGGGACCCCTGCCCAGTACTTC. Amino acids: CASSSTGTPAQYF.

This clonotype was counted only a few times. The chain combines TRBV11-1 with TRBJ2-1, with a possible D match to TRBD2 (6 bases). The germline V gene encodes CDR1 SGHAT and CDR2 FQDESV (reference sequence). V lost 1 base and J lost 9, with 16 bases in between. This CDR3 contains 15 residues. The CDR3 sequence is CASSLVGLAFSEQFF. CDR3 nucleotides: TGTGCCAGCAGCTTAGTGGGACTCGCCTTCAGTGAGCAGTTCTTC.

This clonotype showed up just a few times. The CDR3 region is CASNLAGVGTDTQYF. DNA of the CDR3: TGTGCCAGCAATCTAGCGGGAGTCGGGACAGATACGCAGTATTTT. The rearrangement links TRBV2 to TRBJ2-3, with 10 bases lining up with TRBD2. V lost 7 bases to trimming and J lost 3 bases; unmatched junction nucleotides: 7. Germline V gives CDR1 SNHLY, CDR2 FYNNEI. The CDR3 has 15 residues.

This clonotype was observed a handful of times. V is TRBV7-8 and J is TRBJ1-4; 7 bases fit TRBD1. The germline gives CDR1 SGHVS, CDR2 FQNEAQ. J lost 6 bases, V lost 5 bases, and 9 bases had no gene match. The CDR3 covers 15 residues. This CDR3 is CASSLQTGYYEKLFF. For the CDR3, the DNA is TGTGCCAGCAGCCTACAGACAGGGTATTATGAAAAACTGTTTTTT.

This clonotype was counted between two and nine times. The J gene is TRBJ2-3, the V gene TRBV7-8, with a tentative D call TRBD2 (5 bases). CDR1 and CDR2 (germline): SGHVS, FQNEAQ. The V end was cut by 6 bases, the J end by 3 bases, with 13 bases between. This CDR3 has 14 residues. The CDR3 DNA sequence: TGTGCCAGCAGTCGAAGAGGGAAGACAGATACGCAGTATTTT. Translating it yields CASSRRGKTDTQYF.

V gene TRBV27 combines with J gene TRBJ1-6; TRBD1 matches at 9 bases. The CDR3 consists of 15 residues. Germline CDR1 MNHEY, CDR2 SMNVEV (reference sequence). V lost 2 bases and J lost 10; bases outside the gene matches: 6. CDR3 nucleotides: TGTGCCAGCAGTTTAACAACAGGGGGCGGGTCACCCCTCCACTTT. Protein sequence: CASSLTTGGGSPLHF.

This clonotype was recorded a few times. The chain recombines TRBV20-1 with TRBJ1-1; tentatively, D is TRBD1 (6 bases). V was trimmed by 6 bases and J by 0 bases, leaving 11 bases between them. The CDR3 consists of 13 residues. Germline CDR1 is DFQATT and CDR2 is SNEGSKA (reference sequence). The CDR3 sequence is CSARQDMNTEAFF. In DNA form, the CDR3 reads TGCAGTGCGAGACAGGATATGAACACTGAAGCTTTCTTT.

The chain recombines TRBV7-6 with TRBJ2-7, with TRBD2 matching 10 bases. Germline CDR1 SGHVS, CDR2 FNYEAQ. The CDR3 is 15 amino acids. V was clipped by 5 bases and J by 7 bases; unmatched bases: 11. The CDR3 region is CASSPIPSGGLEQYF. DNA for the CDR3: TGTGCCAGCAGCCCAATTCCTAGCGGGGGACTAGAGCAGTACTTC.

This clonotype has a handful of counts. The genes are TRBV18 and TRBJ2-7; D is possibly TRBD1 (5 bases). Germline-derived CDR1 and CDR2 are KGHSH and LQKENI. Trimming stripped 5 bases from V and 2 bases from J, with 16 bases between. The CDR3 has 15 amino acids. Here the CDR3 DNA reads TGTGCCAGCTCATTGTTGCTGGACACCGCCTACGAGCAGTACTTC. It specifies CASSLLLDTAYEQYF.

The V and J genes are TRBV12-3 or TRBV12-4 and TRBJ2-3, with D uncertain. This CDR3 contains 13 residues. V lost 6 bases and J lost 6, with 13 bases in between. The CDR3 nucleotides are TGTGCCAGCAGCCGTTACCCCTCGGATACGCAGTATTTT. Its protein product is CASSRYPSDTQYF.

The chain carries TRBV28 and TRBJ1-5; 7 nucleotides match TRBD1. With V trimmed by 6 bases and J by 4 bases, 6 bases remained unmatched. CDR3 length equals 14 residues. CDR1 and CDR2 from the germline V gene are MDHEN and SYDVKM. The CDR3: CASRETGVNQPQHF. CDR3 nucleotides: TGTGCCAGCAGGGAAACAGGGGTAAATCAGCCCCAGCATTTT.

This clonotype showed up just a few times. The rearrangement joins TRBV29-1 to TRBJ2-1, with 7 bases identical to TRBD1. The CDR3 has 14 amino acids. The germline V gene has CDR1 SQVTM and CDR2 ANQGSEA. V lost 4 bases, J lost 14 bases, and 17 bases stayed unmatched. CDR3: CSVGASSPGTVEFF. Here the CDR3 DNA reads TGCAGCGTTGGGGCTTCGAGTCCGGGGACAGTGGAGTTCTTC.